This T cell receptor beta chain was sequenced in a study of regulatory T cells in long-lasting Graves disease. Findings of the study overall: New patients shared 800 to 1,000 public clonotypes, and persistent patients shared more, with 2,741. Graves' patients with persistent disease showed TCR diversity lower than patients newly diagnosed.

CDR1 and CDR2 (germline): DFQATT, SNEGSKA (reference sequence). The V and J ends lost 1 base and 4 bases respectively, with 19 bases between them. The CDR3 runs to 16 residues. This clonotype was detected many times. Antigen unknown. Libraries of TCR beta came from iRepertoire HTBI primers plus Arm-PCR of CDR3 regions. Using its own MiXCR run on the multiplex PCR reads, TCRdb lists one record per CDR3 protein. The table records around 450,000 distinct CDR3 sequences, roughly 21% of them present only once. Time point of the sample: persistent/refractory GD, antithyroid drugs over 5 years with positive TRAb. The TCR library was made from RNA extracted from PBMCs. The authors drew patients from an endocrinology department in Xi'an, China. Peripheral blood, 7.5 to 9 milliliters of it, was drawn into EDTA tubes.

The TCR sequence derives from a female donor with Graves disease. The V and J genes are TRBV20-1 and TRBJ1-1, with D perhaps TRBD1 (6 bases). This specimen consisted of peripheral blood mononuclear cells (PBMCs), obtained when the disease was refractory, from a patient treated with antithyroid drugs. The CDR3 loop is CSARVRGFGRSTEAFF. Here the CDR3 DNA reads TGCAGTGCTAGAGTCAGGGGATTTGGTAGGAGCACTGAAGCTTTCTTT.